The clone carrying this TCR beta chain was counted a few times. The antigen remains unidentified. Germline-derived CDR1 and CDR2 are MDHEN and SYDVKM. The CDR3 contains 13 residues. V shed 8 bases, J shed 7 bases, and the junction held 9 bases outside the gene matches. This record comes from a study of read filtering for tumor transcriptome and immune sequencing. Study details: Patients were approximately 18 male and roughly 15 female, mean age around 66 years, range about 45 to 85. Study conclusions and caveats: IR-seq captured clonotypes deeper and more reliably than RNA-seq. This fraction held mixed bone marrow immune cells after CD138-negative sorting.

From about 400 ng of RNA, a library with molecular barcoded alpha/delta and beta/gamma adaptors was made. TCRdb itself ran the reads through MiXCR, one entry per CDR3 protein. The sample includes approximately 61,000 distinct CDR3 sequences, under 20% of them seen just once. This TCR came from a donor at least 40 years old with multiple myeloma. Sequenced input: a population of CD138-negative cells sorted from bone marrow. The rearrangement uses TRBV28 and TRBJ2-7, with 9 positions matching TRBD1. The CDR3 reads CASDPYRGREQYF. The CDR3 nucleotides are TGTGCCAGCGATCCCTACAGGGGGCGAGAGCAGTACTTC.